The rows below give T cell receptor beta chains drawn from one sample of a study of blood T cell repertoires in COVID-19. TCRdb's copy holds only in-frame clones and misses some; the assay was immunoSEQ multiplex PCR. The sample consists of about 300,000 clones, roughly 80% of them appearing once. Source material: peripheral blood. The receptors stem from a human donor with COVID-19, enrolled during active disease. The donor label of this sample is uncertain. Each CDR3 is given with its conserved first and last residue. The D gene is left open where the match is weak. The listing skips clone size in some rows; elsewhere it reads once, few, many or a size class.

abundance	v_gene	d_gene	j_gene	CDR3nt	CDR3aa
NA	TRBV7-8	NA	TRBJ2-5	TGTGCCAGCAGTCCCACCATTAGAGAGACCCAGTACTTC	CASSPTIRETQYF
NA	TRBV28	TRBD2	TRBJ2-3	TGTGCCATCAAAGATGGAGCGGGAAGGATCTATACGCAGTATTTT	CAIKDGAGRIYTQYF
NA	TRBV29-1	TRBD1	TRBJ1-1	TGCAGCGTTGAGGAGGGGGCCACTGAAGCTTTCTTT	CSVEEGATEAFF
NA	TRBV28	NA	TRBJ1-2	TGTGCCAGCAGGGGAGGTCAGGGATACTATGGCTACACCTTC	CASRGGQGYYGYTF
NA	TRBV27	TRBD1	TRBJ2-5	TGTGCCAGCAGACCGGGACAGATCCAAGAGACCCAGTACTTC	CASRPGQIQETQYF
NA	TRBV29-1	TRBD1	TRBJ2-1	TGCAGCGTTGGTGGGACAGTTCCCTACAATGAGCAGTTCTTC	CSVGGTVPYNEQFF
NA	TRBV5-1	NA	TRBJ1-1	TGCGCCAGCAGCTTGGACAGTCTGAACACTGAAGCTTTCTTT	CASSLDSLNTEAFF
few	TRBV30	TRBD2	TRBJ2-3	TGTGCCTGGAGCAGCGGGAGAGGAAGAGAGGGCACAGATACGCAGTATTTT	CAWSSGRGREGTDTQYF
NA	TRBV28	TRBD1	TRBJ2-3	TGTGCCAGCAGTTGGCGACAGGGGTCCACAGATACGCAGTATTTT	CASSWRQGSTDTQYF
NA	TRBV7-9	NA	TRBJ2-5	TGTGCCAGCAGCCTGACTAGTTTCCAAGAGACCCAGTACTTC	CASSLTSFQETQYF
many	TRBV7-2	TRBD1	TRBJ1-1	TGTGCCAGCAGCCCCCGGAGGACAGGGAATGGAGCTTTCTTT	CASSPRRTGNGAFF
NA	TRBV7-9	NA	TRBJ2-1	TGTGCCAGCAGCTTCGACTTCTCGGTTGAGCAGTTCTTC	CASSFDFSVEQFF
NA	TRBV29-1	NA	TRBJ1-2	TGCAGCGGCGGGGGGAACTATGGCTACACCTTC	CSGGGNYGYTF
NA	TRBV3-1/TRBV3-2	NA	TRBJ2-3	TGTGCCAGCAGTGGCGCGGTGGATACGCAGTATTTT	CASSGAVDTQYF
NA	TRBV27	NA	TRBJ2-1	TGTGCCAGCAACCCCGGGAGCTCCTACAATGAGCAGTTCTTC	CASNPGSSYNEQFF
NA	TRBV28	NA	TRBJ1-2	TGTGCCAGCAGTTCCAGACAGGAGGACTATGGCTACACCTTC	CASSSRQEDYGYTF
once	TRBV4-1	TRBD2	TRBJ2-5	TGCGCCAGCAGGGGACTAGCGGGAGGGCCCGGGACCCAGTACTTC	CASRGLAGGPGTQYF
NA	TRBV19	TRBD2	TRBJ2-1	TGTGCCAGTAGTATAGGGCCTAGCGGGGTCAATGAGCAGTTCTTC	CASSIGPSGVNEQFF
NA	TRBV20-1	NA	TRBJ1-2	TGCAGTGCTACCCAGGGGTATGGCTACACCTTC	CSATQGYGYTF
NA	TRBV18	TRBD1	TRBJ1-2	TGTGCCAGCTCCCCCGGACAGGATAACTATGGCTACACCTTC	CASSPGQDNYGYTF
NA	TRBV28	TRBD2	TRBJ2-7	TGTGCCAGTCAAGCGGGAGGCGACTACGAGCAGTACTTC	CASQAGGDYEQYF
NA	TRBV5-1	TRBD1	TRBJ2-1	TGCGCCAGCAGCTCGACCTTACGGGGACAGGGTCGCAATGAGCAGTTCTTC	CASSSTLRGQGRNEQFF
NA	TRBV11-3	NA	TRBJ2-1	TGTGCCAGCAGCTCCGGAGGGCCGAGGAATGAGCAGTTCTTC	CASSSGGPRNEQFF
NA	TRBV9	NA	TRBJ2-3	TGTGCCAGCAGCGTACTCCGCGCAGATACGCAGTATTTT	CASSVLRADTQYF
NA	TRBV5-1	NA	TRBJ2-1	TGCGCCAGCAGCTTAGACAGCGCCAACCCCTACAATGAGCAGTTCTTC	CASSLDSANPYNEQFF
few	TRBV9	TRBD1	TRBJ1-6	TGTGCCAGCAGCGGAACAGGGGGCAGTACGTCACCCCTCCACTTT	CASSGTGGSTSPLHF
few	TRBV3-1/TRBV3-2	NA	TRBJ1-2	TGTGCCAGCAGCCAGGCGACGACAGGTCATGGCTACACCTTC	CASSQATTGHGYTF